A selection of T cell receptor beta chains follows, all from one sample in a study of T cell responses to AZD1222 COVID-19 vaccine. Profiled with immunoSEQ multiplex PCR; TCRdb holds only in-frame clones, not every one. Here the sample spans 80,000 or so clones, 85% to 95% being singletons. The sample here was peripheral blood, taken on day 0 of AZD1222 vaccination. These receptors were taken from an adult in good health. Both conserved end residues are part of each CDR3. A D gene is named only where the DNA matches it firmly. The size of a clone is reported for some rows only, either as once, few or many, or as a class for expanded clones.

j_call v_call clone_size d_call cdr3_aa cdr3_nt
TRBJ1-6 TRBV27 - TRBD1 CASSVSRTGTNSPLHF TGTGCCAGCAGCGTATCGAGGACAGGGACTAATTCACCCCTCCACTTT
TRBJ2-3 TRBV6-4 once TRBD2 CASSDLAGTTDTQYF TGTGCCAGCAGTGACCTAGCGGGGACCACAGATACGCAGTATTTT
TRBJ1-4 TRBV30 - TRBD1 CAWSVFSGGPEKLFF TGTGCCTGGAGTGTATTCTCAGGGGGACCTGAAAAACTGTTTTTT
TRBJ1-5 TRBV6-5 - TRBD1 CASRTRGNQPQHF TGTGCCAGCAGAACCAGGGGGAATCAGCCCCAGCATTTT
TRBJ1-1 TRBV5-1 - - CASSQQVVNTEAFF TGCGCCAGCAGCCAACAGGTTGTGAACACTGAAGCTTTCTTT
TRBJ2-2 TRBV2 - TRBD2 CASSELTSGNTGELFF TGTGCCAGCAGTGAACTCACTAGCGGGAACACCGGGGAGCTGTTTTTT
TRBJ1-1 TRBV2 - - CASSDPGDFAEAFF TGTGCCAGCAGTGATCCGGGTGATTTCGCTGAAGCTTTCTTT
TRBJ2-3 TRBV27 - - CASSLGHPFTDTQYF TGTGCCAGCAGTTTGGGACACCCGTTCACAGATACGCAGTATTTT
TRBJ1-2 TRBV2 - - CASSGIYGYTF TGTGCCAGCAGTGGGATCTATGGCTACACCTTC
TRBJ2-1 TRBV7-2 - - CASSLLRVNEQFF TGTGCCAGCAGCTTACTCAGGGTCAATGAGCAGTTCTTC
TRBJ2-2 TRBV3-1/TRBV3-2 - - CASSQLWGGELFF TGTGCCAGCAGCCAACTCTGGGGCGGGGAGCTGTTTTTT
TRBJ1-2 TRBV28 - TRBD1 CASSSGTGPYGYTF TGTGCCAGCAGTTCCGGGACAGGACCCTATGGCTACACCTTC
TRBJ1-2 TRBV28 - - CASRPGSPTHYGYTF TGTGCCAGCAGGCCCGGCTCCCCCACGCATTATGGCTACACCTTC
TRBJ1-1 TRBV29-1 - TRBD1 CSVVQGWTEAFF TGCAGCGTTGTACAGGGGTGGACTGAAGCTTTCTTT
TRBJ2-3 TRBV7-3 - - CASSLGGRTDTQYF TGTGCCAGCAGCTTAGGTGGGCGCACAGATACGCAGTATTTT
TRBJ2-5 TRBV5-1 - - CASSGDRGLGQYF TGCGCCAGCAGTGGGGACCGAGGGTTGGGCCAGTACTTC
TRBJ1-3 TRBV6-6 - - CASSFDSYSGNTIYF TGTGCCAGCAGCTTTGACAGCTACTCTGGAAACACCATATATTTT
TRBJ2-3 TRBV5-1 once TRBD1 CASSLWGQGSADTQYF TGCGCCAGCAGCTTGTGGGGACAGGGGTCCGCAGATACGCAGTATTTT
TRBJ1-6 TRBV6-5 - TRBD1 CASSPTGREDSPLHF TGTGCCAGCAGTCCGACAGGGCGGGAGGATTCACCCCTCCACTTT
TRBJ1-1 TRBV11-2 - TRBD1 CASSSSDRVNSGAFF TGTGCCAGCAGCTCAAGCGACAGGGTTAACTCGGGAGCTTTCTTT
TRBJ1-5 TRBV6-1 - - CASSEGNSNQPQHF TGTGCCAGCAGTGAAGGGAATAGCAATCAGCCCCAGCATTTT